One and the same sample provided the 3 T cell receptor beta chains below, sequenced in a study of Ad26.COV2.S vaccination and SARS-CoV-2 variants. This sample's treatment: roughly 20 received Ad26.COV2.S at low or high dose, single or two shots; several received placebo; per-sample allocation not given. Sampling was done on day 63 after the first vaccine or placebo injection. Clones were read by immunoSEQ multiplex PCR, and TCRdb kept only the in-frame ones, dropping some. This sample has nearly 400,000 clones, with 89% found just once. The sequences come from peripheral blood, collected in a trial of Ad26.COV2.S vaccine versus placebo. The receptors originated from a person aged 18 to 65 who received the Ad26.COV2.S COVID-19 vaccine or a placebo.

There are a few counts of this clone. The CDR3 reads CASSPSQLEFDTQYF. CDR3 bases: TGTGCCAGTAGTCCCTCCCAACTAGAGTTCGATACGCAGTATTTT. The chain joins TRBV19 to TRBJ2-3, with a possible D match to TRBD2 (5 bases). This CDR3 contains 15 residues. Germline V gene data show CDR1 as LNHDA and CDR2 as SQIVND (reference sequence). With 5 bases removed from V and 6 bases from J, the gap between germline ends came to 18 bases.

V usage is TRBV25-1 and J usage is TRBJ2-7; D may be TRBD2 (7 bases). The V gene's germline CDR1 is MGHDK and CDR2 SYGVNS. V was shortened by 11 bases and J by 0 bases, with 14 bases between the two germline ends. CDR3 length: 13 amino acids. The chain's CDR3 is CAARGGGSYEQYF. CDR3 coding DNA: TGTGCCGCCCGGGGAGGGGGCTCCTACGAGCAGTACTTC.

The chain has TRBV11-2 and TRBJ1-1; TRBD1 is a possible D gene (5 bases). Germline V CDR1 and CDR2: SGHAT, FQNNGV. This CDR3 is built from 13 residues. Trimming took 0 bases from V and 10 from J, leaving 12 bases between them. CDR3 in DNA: TGTGCCAGCAGCTTAGATTTTTCAGGGAGAGCTTTCTTT. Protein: CASSLDFSGRAFF.